This entry features one T cell receptor (beta chain) sequence. Nobody among the patients had been given any treatment before thyroid surgery. The sample belongs to a study of metastatic and nonmetastatic thyroid tumors. CDR1 MNHEY and CDR2 SMNVEV come from the germline V gene (reference sequence). The CDR3 length is 16 residues. Losses at the gene ends were 3 bases for V and 3 bases for J; bases not matched to a gene: 8. MiXCR reprocessed the PCR reads for TCRdb. The sample records about 41,000 clones, approximately 25% being singletons. The rearrangement joins TRBV27 to TRBJ2-7; 10 bases map to TRBD2. The sample taken for sequencing was tumor tissue. This TCR was recovered from a female donor with papillary thyroid cancer or a benign thyroid nodule (not recorded which). Some clones in this sample may be carry-over from other donors' samples. This CDR3 reads CASSLLRTSGGYEQYF. The CDR3 nucleotides read TGTGCCAGCAGTTTGCTCCGGACTAGCGGAGGCTACGAGCAGTACTTC.